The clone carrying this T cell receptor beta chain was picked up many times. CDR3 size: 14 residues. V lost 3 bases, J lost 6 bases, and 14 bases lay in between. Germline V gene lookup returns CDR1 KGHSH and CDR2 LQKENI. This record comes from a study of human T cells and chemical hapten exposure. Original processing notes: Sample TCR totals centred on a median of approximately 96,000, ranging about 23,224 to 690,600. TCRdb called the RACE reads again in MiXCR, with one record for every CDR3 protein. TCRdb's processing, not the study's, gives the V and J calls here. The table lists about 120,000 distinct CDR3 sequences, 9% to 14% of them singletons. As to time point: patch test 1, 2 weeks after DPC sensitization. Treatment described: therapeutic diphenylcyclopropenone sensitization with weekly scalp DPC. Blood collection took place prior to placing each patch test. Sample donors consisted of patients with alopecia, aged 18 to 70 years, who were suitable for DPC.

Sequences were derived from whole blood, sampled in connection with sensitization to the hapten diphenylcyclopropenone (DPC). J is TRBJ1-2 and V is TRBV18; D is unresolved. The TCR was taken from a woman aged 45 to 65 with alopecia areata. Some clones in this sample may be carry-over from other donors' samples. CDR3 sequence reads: CASSPPEAGDGYTF. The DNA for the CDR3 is TGTGCCAGCTCACCTCCCGAGGCAGGAGATGGCTACACCTTC.